Given below is one T cell receptor beta chain in context. The source of the sample is a study of blood T cell repertoires in COVID-19. Study context: Some COVID-19 samples were acute and others convalescent; all came from the United States, Italy and Spain. The analysed material was cDNA or gDNA that came from T cells, B-cell-depleted T cells, or PBMCs.

The CDR3 is 16 amino acids. Germline loops: CDR1 LGHNT, CDR2 FRNRAP. The V gene end was trimmed by 2 bases and the J gene end by 5 bases; junction bases not matched to a gene: 9. Original data processing: Reference gene primer amplification yielded estimated nucleated cell counts. Produced via immunoSEQ multiplex PCR; TCRdb's table is partial and in-frame only. V and J calls and clone size are those listed in that table; D and trimming were worked out from the DNA. This sample has 75,000 to 80,000 clones, with more than 80% found just once. The chain links TRBV12-5 to TRBJ2-3; 8 nucleotides line up with TRBD1. The TCR comes from a woman aged 55-70 years with acute or convalescent COVID-19. The sequencing sample was made of peripheral blood. In nucleotides, the CDR3 is TGTGCTAGTGGTTTGAGGGCAGGGGGCCTGGTAGATACGCAGTATTTT. It is translated as CASGLRAGGLVDTQYF.